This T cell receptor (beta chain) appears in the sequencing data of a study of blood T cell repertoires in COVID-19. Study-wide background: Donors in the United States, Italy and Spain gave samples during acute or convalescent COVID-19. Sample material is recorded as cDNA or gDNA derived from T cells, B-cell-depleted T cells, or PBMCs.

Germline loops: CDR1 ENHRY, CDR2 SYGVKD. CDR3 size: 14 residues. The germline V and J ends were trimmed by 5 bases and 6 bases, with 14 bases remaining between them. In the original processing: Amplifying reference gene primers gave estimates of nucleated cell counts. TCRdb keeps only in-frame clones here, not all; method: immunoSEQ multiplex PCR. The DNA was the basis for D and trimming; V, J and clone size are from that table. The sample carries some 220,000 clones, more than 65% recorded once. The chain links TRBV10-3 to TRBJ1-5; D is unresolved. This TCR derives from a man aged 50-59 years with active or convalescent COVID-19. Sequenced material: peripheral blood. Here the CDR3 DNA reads TGTGCCATCAGTCGAGGACTAGTAGGTCAGCCCCAGCATTTT. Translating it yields CAISRGLVGQPQHF.